This TCR beta chain originates from a study of T cells in Graves' hyperthyroidism and ophthalmopathy. General observations from the study: The model made its ophthalmopathy prediction, and onset followed a median around 6.5 months later.

Germline CDR1 and CDR2: DFQATT and SNEGSKA (reference sequence). The CDR3 consists of 10 residues. The TCR beta CDR3 regions underwent amplification using RNA transcripts as the source. A set of HTBI primers served as the primers for a first-round RT-PCR of the TCR CDR3. TCRdb re-called the multiplex PCR reads with MiXCR, one entry per CDR3 protein. Among 500,000 to 800,000 distinct CDR3 sequences, roughly 15% were seen once, and the ten largest hold roughly an eighth. This clonotype has ten or more counts. Antigen: not known. The rearrangement links TRBV20-1 to TRBJ2-4; no clear D. The source of this sequence is a woman aged 45-65 years with Graves' ophthalmopathy. The sample was blood. The CDR3 DNA reads as TGCAGCACCCGTCTAGACATTCAGTACTTC. Its protein is CSTRLDIQYF.